This T cell receptor (beta chain) emerged from a study of cytomegalovirus exposure and HLA in healthy donors. Study background: The roughly 120 million unique TCR beta sequences, from roughly 170 million T cells, were found by an earlier analysis. Overall study findings and caveats: Researchers catalogued 160 or so TCR beta chains as cytomegalovirus-associated. Further analysis was carried out later, and it showed several of the most significant clusters appearing linked to common viral pathogens.

PCR used 60 Vbeta primers and 13 Jbeta primers. This table comes from immunoSEQ multiplex PCR, and its TCRdb copy is limited to in-frame clones, with some not included. The table shows around 45,000 clones, with approximately 70% occurring only once. Comments on this clone: The antigen is unknown.

CDR1 is SNHLY and CDR2 is FYNNEI in the germline V gene. The CDR3 has 18 residues. J lost 4 bases, V lost 4 bases, and 10 bases had no gene match. The specimen sequenced was PBMCs. The clonotype originates from a young man in good health and CMV-seronegative. The J gene is TRBJ2-1, the V gene TRBV2; TRBD2 aligns across 13 bases. The CDR3 coding sequence is TGTGCCAGCAGTGGAAGTCGGACTAGCGGGGGACTTTACAATGAGCAGTTCTTC. Amino acid sequence: CASSGSRTSGGLYNEQFF.